Many counts were recorded for the clone carrying this T cell receptor beta chain. Its target is not known. This CDR3 has 16 amino acids. The V gene's germline CDR1 is SGHAT and CDR2 FQNNGV. The V gene end was trimmed by 0 bases and the J gene end by 2 bases; junction bases not matched to a gene: 3. With a J-beta primer mix and a sample-barcoded 5' primer, a second PCR ran about 7 to 11 cycles. TCRdb re-called the 5' RACE reads with MiXCR, one entry per CDR3 protein. The data hold 650,000 to 800,000 distinct CDR3 sequences, with roughly 44% observed a single time. This sample is drawn from a study of blood T cells in healthy people across ages. General study findings and limits: Per million T cells, TCR beta diversity dropped roughly linearly as age increased.

Extraction of total RNA produced a minimum of 5 micrograms from each sample. The TCR sequence derives from a man between 60 and 75 years old in good health. The chain recombines TRBV11-2 with TRBJ2-3; TRBD2 agrees at 9 bases. The sample was blood. The CDR3 coding sequence is TGTGCCAGCAGCTTAGAAGCTAGCGGGACCACAGATACGCAGTATTTT. This gives the protein CASSLEASGTTDTQYF.